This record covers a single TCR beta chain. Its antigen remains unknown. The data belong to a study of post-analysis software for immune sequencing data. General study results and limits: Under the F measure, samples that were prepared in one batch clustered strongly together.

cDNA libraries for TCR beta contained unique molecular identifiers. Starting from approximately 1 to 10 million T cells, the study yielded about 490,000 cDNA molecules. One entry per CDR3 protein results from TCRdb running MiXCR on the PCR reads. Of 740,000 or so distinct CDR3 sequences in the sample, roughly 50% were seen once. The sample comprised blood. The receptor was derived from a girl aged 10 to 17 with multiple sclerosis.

The CDR3 DNA follows: TGCAGCGTCGTACCAAGGACAGCCCTAAGGGGCTACGAGCAGTACTTC. It is translated as CSVVPRTALRGYEQYF. The V gene is TRBV29-1, the J gene TRBJ2-5, with D possibly matching TRBD1 (6 bases). The DNA end is a closer match to TRBJ2-7, so the J assignment may be wrong. Germline V CDR1 and CDR2: SQVTM, ANQGSEA. This CDR3 region has 16 residues.